This is a list of T cell receptor beta chains from one sample in a study of cytomegalovirus exposure and HLA in healthy donors. Generated by immunoSEQ multiplex PCR, the TCRdb table keeps only in-frame clones and is missing some. Among under 200,000 clones listed, more than 65% were seen once. Sequencing was carried out using PBMCs. These receptors were collected from a young man in good health and CMV-seronegative. Both conserved end residues are part of each CDR3. D genes are given only for firm matches. Expanded clones are given a class, and other clones once, few, many or no size at all.

J gene,clone size,V gene,D gene,CDR3 protein,CDR3 DNA
TRBJ2-7,NA,TRBV4-3,NA,CASSQAPTTSYEQYF,TGCGCCAGCAGCCAAGCTCCGACTACCTCCTACGAGCAGTACTTC
TRBJ2-1,few,TRBV25-1,NA,CASRGHGNEQFF,TGTGCCAGCAGGGGGCACGGCAATGAGCAGTTCTTC
TRBJ2-6,NA,TRBV4-3,TRBD1,CASSQYQGDGANVLTF,TGCGCCAGCAGCCAATATCAGGGGGACGGGGCCAACGTCCTGACTTTC
TRBJ1-2,NA,TRBV6-5,NA,CASSPSGGPAGYTF,TGTGCCAGCAGCCCGTCGGGGGGGCCTGCTGGCTACACCTTC
TRBJ1-5,NA,TRBV30,NA,CAWSDGTPNQPQHF,TGTGCCTGGAGTGACGGGACACCTAATCAGCCCCAGCATTTT
TRBJ1-1,NA,TRBV6-5,NA,CASSYWLEGNTEAFF,TGTGCCAGCAGTTACTGGTTGGAGGGGAACACTGAAGCTTTCTTT
TRBJ2-7,NA,TRBV5-5,TRBD1,CASSLFPPGQVRYEQYF,TGTGCCAGCAGCTTGTTTCCCCCGGGACAGGTACGGTACGAGCAGTACTTC
TRBJ1-2,NA,TRBV2,TRBD1,CASSEGQGMHGYTF,TGTGCCAGCAGTGAGGGACAGGGAATGCATGGCTACACCTTC
TRBJ1-2,NA,TRBV4-2,NA,CASSQSRGSGYGYTF,TGTGCCAGCAGCCAGTCCAGGGGATCAGGCTATGGCTACACCTTC
TRBJ1-5,NA,TRBV10-3,NA,CAISRESNQPQHF,TGTGCCATCTCCAGGGAAAGCAATCAGCCCCAGCATTTT
TRBJ2-1,NA,TRBV18,NA,CASSPPVRLQAYNEQFF,TGTGCCAGCTCACCACCGGTCCGGTTACAGGCTTACAATGAGCAGTTCTTC
TRBJ2-7,NA,TRBV4-2,TRBD1,CASSQDIGTGPYEQYF,TGTGCCAGCAGCCAAGATATTGGGACAGGGCCCTACGAGCAGTACTTC
TRBJ1-4,once,TRBV18,NA,CASSPFGGNEKLFF,TGTGCCAGCTCACCATTCGGGGGGAATGAAAAACTGTTTTTT
TRBJ1-2,NA,TRBV19,TRBD1,CASSAQGVAYGYTF,TGTGCCAGTAGTGCGCAGGGGGTTGCCTATGGCTACACCTTC
TRBJ1-1,NA,TRBV19,NA,CASSLQGPDTEAFF,TGTGCCAGTAGTTTACAGGGACCGGATACTGAAGCTTTCTTT
TRBJ2-5,NA,TRBV7-9,TRBD2,CASDGLAGTWAQYF,TGTGCCAGCGACGGACTAGCGGGTACGTGGGCCCAGTACTTC
TRBJ2-3,NA,TRBV30,TRBD1,CAWSGNYIKQGWADTQYF,TGTGCCTGGAGTGGAAATTACATCAAACAGGGGTGGGCAGATACGCAGTATTTT
TRBJ2-7,NA,TRBV5-6,NA,CASRRGIYEQYF,TGTGCCAGCAGACGGGGGATCTACGAGCAGTACTTC
TRBJ2-1,NA,TRBV7-2,TRBD2,CASSLELAGGNEQFF,TGTGCCAGCAGCTTAGAGCTAGCGGGGGGGAATGAGCAGTTCTTC
TRBJ2-1,NA,TRBV7-3,TRBD2,CASSWLAGGSNEQFF,TGTGCCAGCAGCTGGCTAGCGGGGGGCAGTAATGAGCAGTTCTTC